The present T cell receptor beta chain was sequenced within a study of blood T cells in healthy people across ages. It was with a sample-barcoded 5' primer and a J-beta primer mix that a second PCR of roughly 7 to 12 cycles was run. Through a template-switch adaptor with 12 random nucleotides, each cDNA molecule received a tag. TCRdb used MiXCR to reprocess the 5' RACE reads, holding one entry per CDR3 protein. The table records under 2,000,000 distinct CDR3 sequences, about 49% of them present only once. Germline CDR1 SGDLS, CDR2 YYNGEE. The CDR3 length is 18 residues. J gave up 8 bases and V 3 bases, and 19 bases lay outside the gene matches. General observations from the study: It was not possible, with unsorted PBMCs, to conclusively compare naive and antigen-experienced cells. Relative to aged donors, long-lived donors carried more naive CD4+ cells and displayed higher diversity.

The extraction recovered at least 6 micrograms of total RNA per sample. As for this clonotype: No antigen is known for it.

Sequencing was performed on blood. V and J are TRBV9 and TRBJ2-3; the match to TRBD2 covers 9 bases. The clonotype was recovered from a woman between 40 and 55 years old in good health. The CDR3 protein is CASSAVRSGGPSRGTQYF. The DNA of the CDR3 is TGTGCCAGCAGCGCCGTTCGTAGCGGGGGCCCCTCACGCGGTACGCAGTATTTT.